This paragraph reports one T cell receptor beta chain. TCRdb's copy holds only in-frame clones and misses some; the assay was immunoSEQ multiplex PCR. The sample lists 200,000 to 250,000 clones, approximately 84% occurring once. The data were obtained in a study of blood T cell repertoires in COVID-19. Study background: Sources were T cells, B-cell-depleted T cells, or PBMCs; the material itself was cDNA or gDNA.

Germline V gene sequence: CDR1 SGHTA, CDR2 FQGNSA. The CDR3 covers 16 residues. With 4 bases removed from V and 0 bases from J, the gap between germline ends came to 10 bases. The sequence was collected from a woman over 75 with acute or convalescent COVID-19. V and J are TRBV7-2 and TRBJ1-6, with a tentative D call TRBD1 (5 bases). Sequenced: peripheral blood. CDR3 in DNA: TGTGCCAGCAGCTCCGGCGGGACCTCCTATAATTCACCCCTCCACTTT. Encoded protein: CASSSGGTSYNSPLHF. The full variable domain, rest sourced from reference TRBV7-2 and TRBJ1-6, is GAGVSQSPSNKVTEKGKDVELRCDPISGHTALYWYRQSLGQGLEFLIYFQGNSAPDKSGLPSDRFSAERTGGSVSTLTIQRTQQEDSAVYLCASSSGGTSYNSPLHFGNGTRLTVT.